The 25 T cell receptor beta chains below come from one sample, sequenced in a study of blood T cell repertoires in COVID-19. Sequencing used immunoSEQ multiplex PCR; TCRdb keeps in-frame clones, though not all of them. The sample holds 150,000 to 160,000 clones, approximately 78% seen once. Sequences were obtained from peripheral blood. The receptor set was obtained from a man older than 75 with acute or convalescent COVID-19.

The chain carries TRBV5-1 and TRBJ2-3, with TRBD1 identical over 9 bases. The CDR3 has 16 residues. Per germline, CDR1 SGHRS and CDR2 YFSETQ. V gave up 1 base and J gave up 4 bases; unmatched junction bases: 7. The CDR3 DNA is TGCGCCAGCAGCTTGAAGGGACAGGGCGGGCCAGATACGCAGTATTTT. It translates to CASSLKGQGGPDTQYF.

This sequence joins TRBV29-1 and TRBJ2-3; the D gene is possibly TRBD2 (6 bases). CDR3 size: 16 residues. The germline CDR1 and CDR2 sequences are SQVTM and ANQGSEA. V lost 0 bases and J 5 bases, leaving 18 bases between the germline ends. CDR3 residues: CSVEEVWGDEGDTQYF. CDR3 in DNA: TGCAGCGTTGAAGAAGTATGGGGGGACGAGGGAGATACGCAGTATTTT.

To note about this clone: Other DNA sequences in this sample translate to the same CDR3. The chain recombines TRBV7-2 with TRBJ2-7; 8 bases agree with TRBD2. Germline-derived CDR1 and CDR2 are SGHTA and FQGNSA. J lost 3 bases, V lost 1 base, and 2 bases had no gene match. This CDR3 contains 14 residues. The CDR3 DNA sequence: TGTGCCAGCAGCTTAGGAGGGACTAGCTACGAGCAGTACTTC. Protein sequence: CASSLGGTSYEQYF.

The V gene is TRBV5-1, the J gene TRBJ1-6, with D possibly matching TRBD1 (6 bases). There are 15 residues in the CDR3. CDR1 SGHRS and CDR2 YFSETQ come from the germline V gene. Trimming took 4 bases from V and 7 from J, leaving 15 bases between them. DNA for the CDR3: TGCGCCAGCAGCCAGGATGGACAGCCAAATTCACCCCTCCACTTT. Amino acid sequence: CASSQDGQPNSPLHF. The entire variable domain, with the rest obtained from reference TRBV5-1 and TRBJ1-6, is as follows: KAGVTQTPRYLIKTRGQQVTLSCSPISGHRSVSWYQQTPGQGLQFLFEYFSETQRNKGNFPGRFSGRQFSNSRSEMNVSTLELGDSALYLCASSQDGQPNSPLHFGNGTRLTVT.

J is TRBJ1-2 and V is TRBV30, with D uncertain. This CDR3 has 13 residues. CDR1 and CDR2 (germline): GTSNPN, SVGIG (reference sequence). The V end was cut by 0 bases, the J end by 4 bases, with 9 bases between. The CDR3 is CAWSVSGLYGYTF. As DNA, the CDR3 is TGTGCCTGGAGTGTAAGCGGGCTCTATGGCTACACCTTC.

This chain connects TRBV29-1 to TRBJ1-1, with D tentatively TRBD1 (6 bases). The CDR3 is 14 residues long. Trimming pared 4 bases from V and 2 bases from J, leaving 14 bases between. CDR1 is SQVTM, CDR2 ANQGSEA, per germline. CDR3 in amino acids: CSVAAGALNTEAFF. DNA for the CDR3: TGCAGCGTTGCGGCAGGGGCGTTAAACACTGAAGCTTTCTTT.

In regard to this clone: In the same sample, other DNA sequences code for this CDR3. The rearrangement joins TRBV9 to TRBJ2-5, with D hard to call. Germline lookup yields CDR1 SGDLS and CDR2 YYNGEE. The length of the CDR3 is 13 residues. The V gene lost 0 bases and the J gene lost 4 bases, with 7 bases spanning the gap. CDR3 nucleotides: TGTGCCAGCAGCGTAGACCTGAGAGAGACCCAGTACTTC. It translates to CASSVDLRETQYF.

This chain connects TRBV28 to TRBJ1-1; tentatively, D is TRBD1 (5 bases). This CDR3 is built from 15 residues. Deletions cut 5 bases from V and 5 bases from J, with 18 bases between. From germline, CDR1 is MDHEN and CDR2 SYDVKM. CDR3 region: CASSPLGQGGTEAFF. In DNA form, the CDR3 reads TGTGCCAGCAGTCCGCTTGGGCAGGGAGGTACTGAAGCTTTCTTT.

This rearrangement joins TRBV10-3 to TRBJ1-2, with unresolved D. The V gene's germline CDR1 is ENHRY and CDR2 SYGVKD. The CDR3 covers 15 residues. Between the trimmed V and J ends, which lost 3 bases and 3 bases, there was a span of 14 bases. CDR3 nucleotides: TGTGCCATCAGTGACAACAAAATATCCTACTATGGCTACACCTTC. It yields the protein CAISDNKISYYGYTF.

A single count supports this clone. This chain's CDR3 is CASSLAGAYEQYF. The CDR3 bases are TGTGCCAGTAGTTTGGCAGGGGCCTACGAGCAGTACTTC. This chain joins TRBV19 and TRBJ2-7; the D gene is possibly TRBD1 (6 bases). The CDR3 is 13 residues long. Trimming pared 5 bases from V and 2 bases from J, leaving 10 bases between. Looked up from germline, CDR1 is LNHDA and CDR2 is SQIVND (reference sequence).

The chain couples TRBV9 to TRBJ2-1; D might be TRBD1 (5 bases). CDR3 length: 16 amino acids. V was pared by 0 bases and J by 5 bases, with 15 bases between. The germline V gene encodes CDR1 SGDLS and CDR2 YYNGEE. The CDR3 reads CASSVGRGERHNEQFF. CDR3 in DNA: TGTGCCAGCAGCGTAGGAAGGGGTGAAAGGCACAATGAGCAGTTCTTC.

The chain employs TRBV9 and TRBJ1-1, with a tentative D call TRBD1 (6 bases). The CDR3 is 17 amino acids. V dropped 3 bases and J dropped 0 bases, with 18 bases sitting between them. The germline CDR1 and CDR2 sequences are SGDLS and YYNGEE. The CDR3 here is CASSADSYNFMNTEAFF. The CDR3 DNA reads TGTGCCAGCAGCGCGGACAGCTACAACTTCATGAACACTGAAGCTTTCTTT.

The chain carries TRBV3-1 (or the pseudogene TRBV3-2) and TRBJ1-1; the D is unclear. The CDR3 runs 14 residues. Germline-derived CDR1 and CDR2 are LGHDT and YNNKEL (reference sequence). Trimming removed 0 bases from V and 8 bases from J, with 13 bases in between. The DNA of the CDR3 is TGTGCCAGCAGCCAAGATCCGGGTCGCGTCGAAGCTTTCTTT. Its translation is CASSQDPGRVEAFF.

The chain links TRBV3-1 (or the pseudogene TRBV3-2) to TRBJ2-1, with a weak D call TRBD2 (5 bases). This CDR3 region has 16 residues. Germline V gene data show CDR1 as LGHDT and CDR2 as YNNKEL (reference sequence). Trimming cost V 0 bases and J 9 bases, with 18 bases left between them. The CDR3 DNA reads TGTGCCAGCAGCCAAGATACCGGGGTTATTGGTAGTGAGCAGTTCTTC. Protein sequence: CASSQDTGVIGSEQFF.

This clone was found many times. The chain recombines TRBV5-1 with TRBJ1-6, with 8 bases matching TRBD1. Trimming removed 5 bases from V and 9 bases from J; junction bases left unmatched: 7. The CDR3 loop spans 14 amino acids. Germline V gives CDR1 SGHRS, CDR2 YFSETQ. The CDR3 sequence: CASRRETGASPLHF. The CDR3 nucleotides are TGCGCCAGCAGAAGGGAGACAGGGGCTTCACCCCTCCACTTT. The full variable domain, its missing parts supplied by reference TRBV5-1 and TRBJ1-6, is KAGVTQTPRYLIKTRGQQVTLSCSPISGHRSVSWYQQTPGQGLQFLFEYFSETQRNKGNFPGRFSGRQFSNSRSEMNVSTLELGDSALYLCASRRETGASPLHFGNGTRLTVT.

This clone has a handful of counts. The chain joins TRBV19 to TRBJ2-7; D is perhaps TRBD1 (6 bases). Trimming removed 5 bases at V and 6 bases at J, with 17 bases between. CDR1 and CDR2 from the germline V gene are LNHDA and SQIVND (reference sequence). The CDR3 runs 14 residues. CDR3 DNA: TGTGCCAGTAGTCCCAACAAACAGGGAACCGAGCAGTACTTC. Translating it yields CASSPNKQGTEQYF. The full variable domain, rest sourced from reference TRBV19 and TRBJ2-7, is DGGITQSPKYLFRKEGQNVTLSCEQNLNHDAMYWYRQDPGQGLRLIYYSQIVNDFQKGDIAEGYSVSREKKESFPLTVTSAQKNPTAFYLCASSPNKQGTEQYFGPGTRLTVT.

A note on this clone: One end of the junction varies from germline; a read error may be responsible. V gene TRBV19 combines with J gene TRBJ2-7; D perhaps matches TRBD1 (6 bases). The CDR3 has 13 amino acids. CDR1 is LNHDA, CDR2 SQIVND, per germline (reference sequence). The CDR3 protein is CSSSMGASYEQYF. CDR3 nucleotides: TGCTCCTCCTCGATGGGGGCGTCCTACGAGCAGTACTTC.

The chain uses TRBV15 and TRBJ2-5; TRBD2 aligns across 7 bases. Germline CDR1 reads LNHNV; CDR2 reads YYDKDF (reference sequence). The trim removed 0 bases at V and 5 bases at J, leaving 9 bases unmatched. The CDR3 length is 16 residues. The CDR3 DNA reads TGTGCCACCAGCAGAGACCGGGGAGGGAGAGGGGAGACCCAGTACTTC. Protein sequence: CATSRDRGGRGETQYF. The full variable domain, rest sourced from reference TRBV15 and TRBJ2-5, is DAMVIQNPRYQVTQFGKPVTLSCSQTLNHNVMYWYQQKSSQAPKLLFHYYDKDFNNEADTPDNFQSRRPNTSFCFLDIRSPGLGDTAMYLCATSRDRGGRGETQYFGPGTRLLVL.

The chain uses TRBV29-1 and TRBJ1-4, with D unresolved. Trimming pared 6 bases from V and 5 bases from J, leaving 13 bases between. The CDR3 totals 13 residues. The germline V gene encodes CDR1 SQVTM and CDR2 ANQGSEA. The CDR3 sequence is CSVREGGNEKLFF. The CDR3 DNA sequence: TGCAGCGTGAGGGAGGGAGGGAATGAAAAACTGTTTTTT.

V is TRBV5-1 and J is TRBJ2-3; TRBD2 agrees at 8 bases. Germline assignment: CDR1 SGHRS and CDR2 YFSETQ. V dropped 0 bases and J dropped 5; count of bases not matched to a gene: 8. This CDR3 comprises 16 residues. The CDR3 DNA reads TGCGCCAGCAGCTTGGCCCGGGGGGGCCCCGGAGATACGCAGTATTTT. This codes for CASSLARGGPGDTQYF. Full variable domain (missing parts from reference TRBV5-1 and TRBJ2-3): KAGVTQTPRYLIKTRGQQVTLSCSPISGHRSVSWYQQTPGQGLQFLFEYFSETQRNKGNFPGRFSGRQFSNSRSEMNVSTLELGDSALYLCASSLARGGPGDTQYFGPGTRLTVL.

This clone has only one observation. CDR3 loop: CATSAPRIYEQYF. CDR3 nucleotides: TGTGCCACCAGTGCCCCTAGGATTTACGAGCAGTACTTC. The V and J genes are TRBV24-1 and TRBJ2-7; D is unclear. Per the germline V gene, CDR1 is KGHDR and CDR2 is SFDVKD. The CDR3 is 13 amino acids. With 5 bases removed from V and 4 bases from J, the gap between germline ends came to 11 bases.

J is TRBJ1-6 and V is TRBV9; D not resolved. Germline CDR1 and CDR2: SGDLS and YYNGEE. The length of the CDR3 is 15 residues. V was trimmed by 0 bases and J by 2 bases, leaving 6 bases between them. This CDR3 is CASSVESPYNSPLHF. The CDR3 DNA is TGTGCCAGCAGCGTAGAGAGTCCCTATAATTCACCCCTCCACTTT.

V is TRBV15 and J is TRBJ2-1, with TRBD2 matching over 13 bases. Germline-derived CDR1 and CDR2 are LNHNV and YYDKDF (reference sequence). There are 17 residues in the CDR3. V lost 5 bases, J lost 5 bases, and 9 bases stayed unmatched. Written as DNA, the CDR3 is TGTGCCACCAGCGGATTACTAGCGGGGGGGGCGGACAATGAGCAGTTCTTC. This sequence encodes CATSGLLAGGADNEQFF.

This chain uses TRBV5-4 with TRBJ1-1; D perhaps matches TRBD1 (6 bases). V was pared by 2 bases and J by 1 base, with 12 bases between. CDR1 is SGHNT and CDR2 is YYREEE in the germline V gene (reference sequence). The CDR3 runs to 15 residues. CDR3 protein: CASSFSIRGNTEAFF. The CDR3 coding sequence is TGTGCCAGCAGCTTTTCGATCAGGGGGAACACTGAAGCTTTCTTT.

The chain is built from TRBV27 and TRBJ2-7; TRBD2 might be the D (6 bases). The V gene's germline CDR1 is MNHEY and CDR2 SMNVEV (reference sequence). The CDR3 is made up of 16 amino acids. Trimming cost V 6 bases and J 4 bases, with 22 bases left between them. CDR3 in DNA: TGTGCCAGCAGGAGAGTCGGGAGACCCCCTTCATACGAGCAGTACTTC. This translates into CASRRVGRPPSYEQYF.